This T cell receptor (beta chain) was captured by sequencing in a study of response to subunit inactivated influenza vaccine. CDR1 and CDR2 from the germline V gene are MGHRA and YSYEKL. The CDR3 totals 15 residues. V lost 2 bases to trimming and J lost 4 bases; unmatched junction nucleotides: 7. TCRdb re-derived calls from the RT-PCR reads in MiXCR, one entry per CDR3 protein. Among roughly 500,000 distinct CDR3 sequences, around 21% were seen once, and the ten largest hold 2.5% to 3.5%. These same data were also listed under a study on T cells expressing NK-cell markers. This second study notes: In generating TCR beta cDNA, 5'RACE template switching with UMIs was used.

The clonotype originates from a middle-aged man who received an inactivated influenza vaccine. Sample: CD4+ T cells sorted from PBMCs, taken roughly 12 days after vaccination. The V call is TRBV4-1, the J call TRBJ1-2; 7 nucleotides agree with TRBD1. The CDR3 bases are TGCGCCAGCAGCCAACAATCAAGGGGGCTCTATGGCTACACCTTC. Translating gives CASSQQSRGLYGYTF.